Presented here are 23 T cell receptor beta chains from one specimen sequenced in a study of blood T cell repertoires in COVID-19. Assay: immunoSEQ multiplex PCR; the TCRdb copy retains only in-frame clones and omits some. The profile covers 350,000 or so clones, with roughly 90% appearing a single time and around 0.92% taken by the ten largest. The sample consisted of PBMCs or T cells enriched from blood (not recorded which). These receptor sequences come from a woman in her 30s who had been exposed to COVID-19.

This chain joins TRBV28 and TRBJ2-7, with D possibly being TRBD1 (5 bases). Germline V gene data show CDR1 as MDHEN and CDR2 as SYDVKM. V was clipped by 1 base and J by 5 bases, with 12 bases between them. The CDR3 is 14 residues long. The CDR3 spells CASSLLGRVDEQYF. The CDR3 coding sequence is TGTGCCAGCAGTTTATTGGGCAGGGTGGACGAGCAGTACTTC.

The J gene is TRBJ1-1, the V gene TRBV9, with TRBD1 matching 7 bases. J lost 1 base, V lost 3 bases, and 6 bases had no gene match. Germline V gives CDR1 SGDLS, CDR2 YYNGEE. The CDR3 length is 15 residues. CDR3 sequence (DNA): TGTGCCAGCAGCGAGGGGGACAGAGCGAACACTGAAGCTTTCTTT. Its protein product is CASSEGDRANTEAFF.

V is TRBV5-4 and J is TRBJ2-5; TRBD1 aligns across 11 bases. The CDR3 loop spans 14 amino acids. Germline CDR1 and CDR2: SGHNT and YYREEE (reference sequence). With V trimmed by 4 bases and J by 5 bases, 4 bases remained unmatched. CDR3 sequence: CASSGTGGRETQYF. As DNA, the CDR3 is TGTGCCAGCAGCGGGACAGGGGGGAGGGAGACCCAGTACTTC.

This sequence joins TRBV7-2 and TRBJ2-5, with D tentatively TRBD2 (6 bases). This CDR3 spans 15 amino acids. The germline V and J ends were trimmed by 1 base and 1 base, with 10 bases remaining between them. Germline values: CDR1 SGHTA, CDR2 FQGNSA. DNA for the CDR3: TGTGCCAGCAGCTTAGTCGCGGGGACCCAAGAGACCCAGTACTTC. Protein: CASSLVAGTQETQYF.

The V call is TRBV7-3, the J call TRBJ1-2; D perhaps matches TRBD1 (6 bases). V was trimmed by 4 bases and J by 4 bases, leaving 13 bases between them. Looked up from germline, CDR1 is SGHTA and CDR2 is FQGTGA. This CDR3 has 14 residues. CDR3 in amino acids: CASSSRGHIYGYTF. In nucleotides, the CDR3 is TGTGCCAGCAGCTCTAGGGGACATATCTATGGCTACACCTTC.

Written as DNA, the CDR3 is TGTGCCAGCAAAATCGGGACAGGGGGCTTAGGCTCGGGCTACACCTTC. It encodes CASKIGTGGLGSGYTF. The chain joins TRBV27 to TRBJ1-2; 12 bases are shared with TRBD1. Germline CDR1 and CDR2: MNHEY and SMNVEV (reference sequence). Trimming cost V 7 bases and J 8 bases; bases outside gene matches: 14. The CDR3 runs to 16 residues.

This rearrangement joins TRBV7-3 to TRBJ1-6; D ambiguous. The CDR3 totals 13 residues. V lost 3 bases, J lost 6 bases, and 6 bases lay in between. Germline V gene lookup returns CDR1 SGHTA and CDR2 FQGTGA. CDR3 sequence (DNA): TGTGCCAGCAGCTTCGGGGTTAATTCACCCCTCCACTTT. The encoded protein is CASSFGVNSPLHF.

The V call is TRBV7-2, the J call TRBJ2-3; 7 bases are shared with TRBD2. There are 15 residues in the CDR3. V gave up 3 bases and J gave up 0 bases; unmatched junction bases: 3. Germline V CDR1 and CDR2: SGHTA, FQGNSA. In DNA form, the CDR3 reads TGTGCCAGCAGCTTTGCGGGAGTCAGCACAGATACGCAGTATTTT. Its translation: CASSFAGVSTDTQYF.

This chain connects TRBV9 to TRBJ1-1, with 8 positions matching TRBD1. Germline V gene data show CDR1 as SGDLS and CDR2 as YYNGEE. With 0 bases clipped from V and 0 bases from J, the junction kept 19 bases outside the gene matches. The CDR3 runs 21 residues. The CDR3: CASSVDPATRTGFGMNTEAFF. As DNA, the CDR3 is TGTGCCAGCAGCGTAGACCCCGCAACCCGGACAGGGTTCGGGATGAACACTGAAGCTTTCTTT.

The rearrangement links TRBV10-2 to TRBJ2-7; D might be TRBD2 (6 bases). The CDR3 length is 14 residues. The germline CDR1 and CDR2 sequences are WSHSY and SAAADI. Deletions cut 6 bases from V and 3 bases from J, with 15 bases between. CDR3 DNA: TGCGCCAGCAGGGCGGGACCCACTGGCTACGAGCAGTACTTC. Its translation is CASRAGPTGYEQYF.

V is TRBV21-1 and J is TRBJ2-1; the table's D call, TRBD2, was not checked against the DNA. TRBV21-1 is flagged as a pseudogene. The CDR3 totals 14 residues. The CDR3 loop reads CASSRLAVYNEQFF. CDR3 in DNA: TGTGCCAGCAGCAGACTAGCGGTATACAATGAGCAGTTCTTC.

This chain links TRBV29-1 with TRBJ1-3; 10 bases fit TRBD1. V lost 6 bases, J lost 2 bases, and 7 bases stayed unmatched. This CDR3 contains 15 residues. Looked up from germline, CDR1 is SQVTM and CDR2 is ANQGSEA. As DNA, the CDR3 is TGCAGCGTCTCAGGGACAGGGGACCCTGGAAACACCATATATTTT. Protein sequence: CSVSGTGDPGNTIYF.

The chain uses TRBV30 and TRBJ1-5; 7 bases line up with TRBD1. Germline trimming cut 0 bases from V and 1 base from J; bases unmatched to any gene: 3. The CDR3 extends over 15 amino acids. The germline V gene encodes CDR1 GTSNPN and CDR2 SVGIG (reference sequence). The DNA for the CDR3 is TGTGCCTGGAGTGTAGGGACAGTGAGCAATCAGCCCCAGCATTTT. Its translation is CAWSVGTVSNQPQHF.

V usage is TRBV28 and J usage is TRBJ1-5, with no clear D. CDR3 length: 14 residues. The V end lost 4 bases, the J end lost 10 bases, and 17 bases lay between the germline ends. The germline CDR1 and CDR2 sequences are MDHEN and SYDVKM. In DNA form, the CDR3 reads TGTGCCAGCAGTTCGGTGGGCAAACTGGAACCCCAGCATTTT. Its protein is CASSSVGKLEPQHF.

This clone has only one observation. The chain joins TRBV6-1 to TRBJ1-5; D might be TRBD1 (6 bases). The germline CDR1 and CDR2 sequences are MNHNS and SASEGT. CDR3 length: 15 amino acids. Deletions cut 2 bases from V and 8 bases from J, with 16 bases between. The chain's CDR3 is CASSETPDRPEPQHF. In DNA form, the CDR3 reads TGTGCCAGCAGTGAAACCCCCGACAGGCCGGAGCCCCAGCATTTT.

The rearrangement joins TRBV7-6 to TRBJ1-3; perhaps TRBD1 as D (6 bases). CDR3 length: 16 amino acids. The V and J ends lost 1 base and 0 bases respectively, with 10 bases between them. Germline CDR1 reads SGHVS; CDR2 reads FNYEAQ. DNA of the CDR3: TGTGCCAGCAGCTTAGTTGACAGGAGCTCTGGAAACACCATATATTTT. Translating gives CASSLVDRSSGNTIYF.

This clone was seen only a few times. This chain links TRBV6-5 with TRBJ2-2; D perhaps matches TRBD2 (7 bases). The germline V and J ends were trimmed by 6 bases and 6 bases, with 17 bases remaining between them. The CDR3 is made up of 15 amino acids. The germline V gene has CDR1 MNHEY and CDR2 SVGAGI. This chain's CDR3 is CASSRGASEAGELFF. For the CDR3, the DNA is TGTGCCAGCAGCCGGGGGGCATCGGAGGCCGGGGAGCTGTTTTTT.

The chain employs TRBV5-3 and TRBJ2-5; 7 bases align to TRBD1. TRBV5-3 is filed as an ORF, its function uncertain. This CDR3 is 13 amino acids long. V was pared by 10 bases and J by 2 bases, with 8 bases of the junction left unmatched. The CDR3 loop reads CALRGRGQETQYF. The CDR3 coding sequence is TGTGCCCTACGTGGCAGGGGGCAAGAGACCCAGTACTTC.

The rearrangement uses TRBV5-1 and TRBJ1-1, with 8 nucleotides matching TRBD1. Germline lookup yields CDR1 SGHRS and CDR2 YFSETQ. The CDR3 runs to 14 residues. V lost 4 bases and J lost 11; bases outside the gene matches: 13. The CDR3 bases are TGCGCCAGCAGCCTGGCCGGACAGGGTTCTCATGCTTTCTTT. It encodes CASSLAGQGSHAFF.

V usage is TRBV9 and J usage is TRBJ2-1, with TRBD2 identical over 13 bases. Germline V gives CDR1 SGDLS, CDR2 YYNGEE. Germline trimming cut 3 bases from V and 12 bases from J; bases unmatched to any gene: 6. The CDR3 length is 14 residues. The CDR3 DNA sequence: TGTGCCAGCAGCGAGGGACTAGCGGGAAGTGGGCAGTTCTTC. Protein: CASSEGLAGSGQFF.

This clone was recorded a few times. This sequence joins TRBV11-1 and TRBJ2-7, with a weak D call TRBD1 (5 bases). Trimming shortened V by 1 base and J by 4 bases, and 14 bases separated the two germline ends. CDR1 SGHAT and CDR2 FQDESV come from the germline V gene (reference sequence). The CDR3 has 15 amino acids. CDR3 loop: CASSLEDTVWYEQYF. Written as DNA, the CDR3 is TGTGCCAGCAGCTTAGAGGACACCGTCTGGTACGAGCAGTACTTC.

The chain has TRBV27 and TRBJ2-7, with 8 bases fitting TRBD2. V lost 1 base to trimming and J lost 0 bases; unmatched junction nucleotides: 5. The CDR3 loop spans 16 amino acids. The V gene's germline CDR1 is MNHEY and CDR2 SMNVEV (reference sequence). The CDR3 bases are TGTGCCAGCAGTTTATGTACGGGAGGGTACTCCTACGAGCAGTACTTC. Protein: CASSLCTGGYSYEQYF.

The chain couples TRBV19 to TRBJ1-2; 9 bases line up with TRBD1. The germline gives CDR1 LNHDA, CDR2 SQIVND (reference sequence). V gave up 6 bases and J gave up 4 bases; unmatched junction bases: 9. The CDR3 spans 15 residues. CDR3 sequence (DNA): TGTGCCAGTAGACCCGGGACAGGGCCTCCCTATGGCTACACCTTC. Encoded protein: CASRPGTGPPYGYTF.